These 17 T cell receptor beta chains came from one sample sequenced in a study of T cells in Graves' hyperthyroidism and ophthalmopathy. Amplified TCR beta CDR3 regions came from RNA transcripts. The primer set for the first-round RT-PCR of the TCR CDR3 was HTBI. TCRdb reprocessed the multiplex PCR reads via MiXCR and lists one record per CDR3 protein. The sample contains about 570,000 distinct CDR3 sequences, around 15% of which appear only once. The sequencing sample was made of blood. These receptors were taken from a woman between 40 and 50 years old with Graves' hyperthyroidism.

The chain uses TRBV11-2 and TRBJ2-5; perhaps TRBD2 as D (6 bases). CDR3 length: 16 residues. The V gene's germline CDR1 is SGHAT and CDR2 FQNNGV. V lost 2 bases and J 1 base, leaving 14 bases between the germline ends. CDR3 sequence reads: CASSLRRGRTQETQYF. The CDR3 bases are TGTGCCAGCAGCTTAAGGAGGGGACGGACCCAAGAGACCCAGTACTTC.

V gene TRBV30 combines with J gene TRBJ2-3; the match to TRBD2 covers 7 bases. The ends lost 3 bases at V and 2 bases at J; junction bases unmatched: 5. CDR1 is GTSNPN, CDR2 SVGIG, per germline (reference sequence). The CDR3 is 14 residues long. The CDR3 DNA reads TGTGCCTGGAGCTTCGGGGGGAACACAGATACGCAGTATTTT. This gives the protein CAWSFGGNTDTQYF.

This clonotype was seen more than once but under ten times. The gene calls are TRBV18 and TRBJ2-7, with D perhaps matching TRBD1 (5 bases). Germline V lookup: CDR1 KGHSH, CDR2 LQKENI. The CDR3 is 17 amino acids. The germline V and J ends were trimmed by 3 bases and 3 bases, with 21 bases remaining between them. This chain's CDR3 is CASSPAPEQARFYEQYF. As DNA, the CDR3 is TGTGCCAGCTCACCCGCGCCGGAACAGGCCCGATTCTACGAGCAGTACTTC.

The chain carries TRBV5-1 and TRBJ2-1; TRBD2 aligns across 10 bases. V trimming: 2 bases; J trimming: 8 bases; junction bases outside the gene matches: 10. This CDR3 has 16 amino acids. Germline CDR1 reads SGHRS; CDR2 reads YFSETQ. CDR3 protein: CASSFSLAGAGDEQFF. The CDR3 DNA reads TGCGCCAGCAGCTTCTCTCTAGCGGGAGCGGGCGATGAGCAGTTCTTC.

The chain has TRBV27 and TRBJ2-7; 8 bases line up with TRBD1. J gave up 1 base and V 3 bases, and 17 bases lay outside the gene matches. This CDR3 region has 19 residues. CDR1 is MNHEY and CDR2 is SMNVEV in the germline V gene (reference sequence). CDR3 loop: CASSFPGGQGFLPSYEQYF. For the CDR3, the DNA is TGTGCCAGCAGTTTTCCCGGCGGACAGGGATTTCTACCGTCCTACGAGCAGTACTTC.

In its sample, this clonotype was seen a few times. The rearrangement joins TRBV20-1 to TRBJ1-6, with TRBD1 matching over 9 bases. Germline CDR1 and CDR2: DFQATT and SNEGSKA (reference sequence). Trimming at V came to 2 bases and at J to 5 bases, leaving 4 bases not matched to a gene. This CDR3 region has 15 residues. CDR3 residues: CSARTGTGNNSPLHF. CDR3 DNA sequence: TGCAGTGCTAGAACCGGGACAGGGAATAATTCACCCCTCCACTTT.

This clonotype was observed many times. This rearrangement joins TRBV12-3 or TRBV12-4 to TRBJ2-3, with D unclear. This CDR3 has 13 amino acids. The V end was cut by 5 bases, the J end by 2 bases, with 8 bases between. The CDR3 spells CASSPPHTDTQYF. The CDR3 DNA reads as TGTGCCAGCAGTCCCCCTCACACAGATACGCAGTATTTT.

There are many counts of this clonotype. Written as DNA, the CDR3 is TGTGCCAGCAGCGCCCGGGACGGGGGTCACGAGCAGTACTTC. Protein product: CASSARDGGHEQYF. The chain couples TRBV7-2 to TRBJ2-7; the D gene is possibly TRBD2 (6 bases). The CDR3 sequence is 14 residues long. V was clipped by 5 bases and J by 5 bases, with 16 bases between them. Germline V gives CDR1 SGHTA, CDR2 FQGNSA.

This clonotype was seen a few times. This chain joins TRBV5-1 and TRBJ2-5; D uncertain. Germline values: CDR1 SGHRS, CDR2 YFSETQ. Trimming removed 0 bases from V and 2 bases from J, with 8 bases in between. The CDR3 loop spans 14 amino acids. The CDR3 nucleotides read TGCGCCAGCAGCTTGGGTCAAAGGCAAGAGACCCAGTACTTC. It encodes CASSLGQRQETQYF. Variable domain in full (rest from reference TRBV5-1 and TRBJ2-5): KAGVTQTPRYLIKTRGQQVTLSCSPISGHRSVSWYQQTPGQGLQFLFEYFSETQRNKGNFPGRFSGRQFSNSRSEMNVSTLELGDSALYLCASSLGQRQETQYFGPGTRLLVL.

This clonotype was found a few times. The J gene is TRBJ2-7, the V gene TRBV11-3; 9 bases map to TRBD2. Germline-derived CDR1 and CDR2 are SGHNT and YENEEA. With V trimmed by 5 bases and J by 5 bases, 10 bases remained unmatched. The CDR3 covers 15 residues. This CDR3 reads CASSPLREGSHEQYF. The CDR3 bases are TGTGCCAGCAGCCCCTTGCGGGAGGGTTCCCACGAGCAGTACTTC.

The V and J genes are TRBV6-1 and TRBJ1-5, with D unresolved. The germline V gene encodes CDR1 MNHNS and CDR2 SASEGT. The CDR3 runs 13 residues. Trimming pared 7 bases from V and 4 bases from J, leaving 11 bases between. The CDR3 loop is CASNEYSNQPQHF. Here the CDR3 DNA reads TGTGCCAGCAACGAATACAGTAATCAGCCCCAGCATTTT.

This clonotype was found many times. The chain has TRBV10-1 and TRBJ2-3, with D possibly being TRBD1 (6 bases). This CDR3 is 13 amino acids long. V lost 6 bases and J 7 bases, leaving 14 bases between the germline ends. Looked up from germline, CDR1 is WNHNN and CDR2 is SYGVQD (reference sequence). This CDR3 reads CASSEGGAYTQYF. Here the CDR3 DNA reads TGCGCCAGCAGCGAAGGGGGAGCGTATACGCAGTATTTT.

The table lists this clonotype with a few counts. The chain links TRBV7-3 to TRBJ2-5; 12 bases agree with TRBD1. The trim removed 5 bases at V and 4 bases at J, leaving 8 bases unmatched. Germline loops: CDR1 SGHTA, CDR2 FQGTGA. The CDR3 is made up of 16 amino acids. CDR3 amino acids: CASSRVGTGGGETQYF. CDR3 in DNA: TGTGCCAGCAGCCGTGTAGGGACAGGGGGCGGAGAGACCCAGTACTTC.

The CDR3 coding sequence is TGCAGCGTTGAATCTCGGGTAGGGGCGCGCGGGTATTCCTCCTACAATGAGCAGTTCTTC. It codes for CSVESRVGARGYSSYNEQFF. The V and J genes are TRBV29-1 and TRBJ2-1, with D perhaps assigned TRBD1 or TRBD2 (5 bases each). The germline V gene encodes CDR1 SQVTM and CDR2 ANQGSEA. Trimming pared 2 bases from V and 0 bases from J, leaving 26 bases between. This CDR3 has 20 residues.

Ten or more counts support this clonotype. The chain employs TRBV2 and TRBJ1-1, with D unclear. With 5 bases removed from V and 1 base from J, the gap between germline ends came to 8 bases. The CDR3 loop spans 13 amino acids. In germline, CDR1 is SNHLY, CDR2 FYNNEI. CDR3 sequence: CASSSTQNTEAFF. The CDR3, as DNA: TGTGCCAGCAGTTCGACACAGAACACTGAAGCTTTCTTT.

J is TRBJ1-1 and V is TRBV11-3, with 7 bases aligning to TRBD1. This CDR3 has 15 amino acids. V lost 1 base, J lost 4 bases, and 6 bases stayed unmatched. Germline V gene data show CDR1 as SGHNT and CDR2 as YENEEA. CDR3 sequence reads: CASSLVARGGTEAFF. CDR3 DNA sequence: TGTGCCAGCAGCTTAGTGGCCAGGGGGGGCACTGAAGCTTTCTTT. Combining the CDR3 with reference TRBV11-3 and TRBJ1-1 gives the whole variable domain EAGVVQSPRYKIIEKKQPVAFWCNPISGHNTLYWYLQNLGQGPELLIRYENEEAVDDSQLPKDRFSAERLKGVDSTLKIQPAELGDSAVYLCASSLVARGGTEAFFGQGTRLTVV.

This clonotype occurred many times. The genes are TRBV28 and TRBJ1-1; no clear D gene. Trimming stripped 6 bases from V and 4 bases from J, with 36 bases between. CDR1 and CDR2 from the germline V gene are MDHEN and SYDVKM. The CDR3 extends over 21 amino acids. The CDR3 sequence: CASSPPWGGRLREPGSTEAFF. The CDR3 coding sequence is TGTGCCAGCAGCCCACCGTGGGGTGGCAGGTTGAGGGAACCTGGTTCCACTGAAGCTTTCTTT.